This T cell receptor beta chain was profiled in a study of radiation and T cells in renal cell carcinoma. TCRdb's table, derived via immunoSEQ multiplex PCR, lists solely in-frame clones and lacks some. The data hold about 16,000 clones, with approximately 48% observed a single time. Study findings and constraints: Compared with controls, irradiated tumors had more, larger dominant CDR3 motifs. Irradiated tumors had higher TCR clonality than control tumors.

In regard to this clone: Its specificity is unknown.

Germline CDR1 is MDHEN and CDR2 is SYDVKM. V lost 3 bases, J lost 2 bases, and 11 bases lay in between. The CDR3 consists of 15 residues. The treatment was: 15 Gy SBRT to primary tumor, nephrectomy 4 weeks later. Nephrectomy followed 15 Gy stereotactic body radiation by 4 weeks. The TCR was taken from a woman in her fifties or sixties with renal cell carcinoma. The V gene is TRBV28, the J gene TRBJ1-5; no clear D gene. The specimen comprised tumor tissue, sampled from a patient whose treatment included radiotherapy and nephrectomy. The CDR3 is CASSFITRGNQPQHF. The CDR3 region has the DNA TGTGCCAGCAGTTTCATAACTAGGGGCAATCAGCCCCAGCATTTT. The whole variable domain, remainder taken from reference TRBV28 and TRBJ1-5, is DVKVTQSSRYLVKRTGEKVFLECVQDMDHENMFWYRQDPGLGLRLIYFSYDVKMKEKGDIPEGYSVSREKKERFSLILESASTNQTSMYLCASSFITRGNQPQHFGDGTRLSIL.